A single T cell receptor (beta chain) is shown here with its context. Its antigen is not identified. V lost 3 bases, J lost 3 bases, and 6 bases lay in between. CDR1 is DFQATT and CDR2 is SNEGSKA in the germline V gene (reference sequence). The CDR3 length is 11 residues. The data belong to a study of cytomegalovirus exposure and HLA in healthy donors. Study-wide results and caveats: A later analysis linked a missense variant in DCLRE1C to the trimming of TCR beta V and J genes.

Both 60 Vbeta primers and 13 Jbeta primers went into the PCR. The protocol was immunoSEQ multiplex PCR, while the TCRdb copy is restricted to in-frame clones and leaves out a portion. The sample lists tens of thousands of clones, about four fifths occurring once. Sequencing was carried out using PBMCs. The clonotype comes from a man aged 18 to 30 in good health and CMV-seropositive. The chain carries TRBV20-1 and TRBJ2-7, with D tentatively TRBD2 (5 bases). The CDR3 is CSASGNYEQYF. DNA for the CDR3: TGCAGTGCTAGCGGGAACTACGAGCAGTACTTC.